These T cell receptor beta chains were read from a single sample in a study of control samples from healthy donors and cancer patients. Data came from immunoSEQ multiplex PCR; TCRdb stores just in-frame clones and leaves some out. This table has 120,000 or so clones, around 86% appearing once. Sequenced: blood. These receptors were collected from a man between 35 and 55 years old in good health. Each CDR3 is given with its conserved first and last residue. A D gene is named only where the DNA matches it firmly. The size field is filled for only some rows; it gives once, few, many or a size class.

NA	NA	TRBJ1-1	TRBV18	TGTGCCAGCTCACAAGGGACAACGAACACTGAAGCTTTCTTT	CASSQGTTNTEAFF
NA	NA	TRBJ2-7	TRBV2	TGTGCCAGCAGTGTTTTGGCCGGCATCTACGAGCAGTACTTC	CASSVLAGIYEQYF
NA	once	TRBJ1-2	TRBV27	TGTGCCAGCAGTTTATCAGCGGGGGGTGGCTACACCTTC	CASSLSAGGGYTF
NA	once	TRBJ2-7	TRBV7-2	TGTGCCAGCAGCCTATTAGGAGGGGGAACCTACGAGCAGTACTTC	CASSLLGGGTYEQYF
TRBD1	NA	TRBJ1-2	TRBV6-5	TGTGCCAGCACCCCAAGGTGGGACAGGGGTGACGGCTACACCTTC	CASTPRWDRGDGYTF
NA	few	TRBJ1-2	TRBV7-8	TGTGCCAGCACCCGAGGGGGTATGAACTATGGCTACACCTTC	CASTRGGMNYGYTF
TRBD2	NA	TRBJ2-5	TRBV7-8	TGTGCCAGCAGCTTAGCGAGGACTAGCCTGTTCGGGGAGACCCAGTACTTC	CASSLARTSLFGETQYF
NA	NA	TRBJ1-1	TRBV7-2	TGTGCCAGCAGCTTCAATATGGAAGCTTTCTTT	CASSFNMEAFF
NA	NA	TRBJ1-1	TRBV5-1	TGCGCCAGCAGCTTGGACGGGCCCAGCACTGAAGCTTTCTTT	CASSLDGPSTEAFF
TRBD1	NA	TRBJ1-4	TRBV7-9	TGTGCCAGCAGCTTAGGCGCAGGGACAGGGAGTAGAAATGAAAAACTGTTTTTT	CASSLGAGTGSRNEKLFF
NA	NA	TRBJ2-7	TRBV18	TGTGCCAGCTCACCGAGCGGATACTACGAGCAGTACTTC	CASSPSGYYEQYF
NA	NA	TRBJ1-3	TRBV12-3/TRBV12-4	TGTGCCAGCAAACAGGGCTCTGGAAACACCATATATTTT	CASKQGSGNTIYF
NA	NA	TRBJ1-2	TRBV5-6	TGTGCCAGCAGCCTAGGGAGGAGGAATGGCTACACCTTC	CASSLGRRNGYTF
TRBD2	NA	TRBJ2-5	TRBV2	TGTGCCAGCAGTGAACTAGCGGGCGGAGAGACCCAGTACTTC	CASSELAGGETQYF
TRBD1	NA	TRBJ1-2	TRBV15	TGTGCCACCAGCAGGGGGACAGACTATGGCTACACCTTC	CATSRGTDYGYTF
NA	once	TRBJ1-1	TRBV7-2	TGTGCCAGCAGCTACGTGGGGGGAATGAACACTGAAGCTTTCTTT	CASSYVGGMNTEAFF
NA	NA	TRBJ1-1	TRBV12-5	TGTGCTAGTGGTAACCCGACAGGAGGGGGGAACACTGAAGCTTTCTTT	CASGNPTGGGNTEAFF
TRBD1	NA	TRBJ1-1	TRBV5-8	TGTGCCAGCAGCTCGGACAGGGTACCGGGGACTGAAGCTTTCTTT	CASSSDRVPGTEAFF
TRBD1	NA	TRBJ1-3	TRBV29-1	TGCAGCGCTCGACAGGGGACGAGTGGAAACACCATATATTTT	CSARQGTSGNTIYF
TRBD1	once	TRBJ2-1	TRBV7-9	TGTGCCAGCAGGGGACAGGCGAGCTCCTACAATGAGCAGTTCTTC	CASRGQASSYNEQFF
NA	NA	TRBJ1-2	TRBV9	TGTGCCAGCAACGGCGCTCATGTGGGGGTCCATGGCTACACCTTC	CASNGAHVGVHGYTF
TRBD2	NA	TRBJ2-3	TRBV9	TGTGCCAGCAGCCCCCCGGCGGGGGGCACAGATACGCAGTATTTT	CASSPPAGGTDTQYF